This T cell receptor beta chain was identified during a study of T cells in Graves' hyperthyroidism and ophthalmopathy. Study-wide results and limits: The model forecast ophthalmopathy, anticipating it by a median around 6.9 months before onset.

Germline V gives CDR1 DFQATT, CDR2 SNEGSKA (reference sequence). The CDR3 is made up of 15 amino acids. V lost 2 bases to trimming and J lost 7 bases; unmatched junction nucleotides: 7. If no ophthalmopathy progression occurred within 18 months, Graves' hyperthyroidism was stable. Patients aged 18 to 65 with hyperthyroidism were newly diagnosed, with duration under 2 months. The study excluded patients with uncontrolled infection, other autoimmune disease, pregnancy or lactation. About this clonotype: Its antigen is undetermined.

RNA transcripts yielded amplified TCR beta CDR3 regions. First-round RT-PCR with HTBI primers amplified the TCR CDR3 region. From the multiplex PCR reads, TCRdb called clonotypes with MiXCR, one entry per CDR3 protein. The sample contains approximately 400,000 distinct CDR3 sequences, 19% of which appear only once. Sequencing was carried out using blood. The TCR comes from a woman younger than 35 with Graves' hyperthyroidism. The J gene is TRBJ2-1, the V gene TRBV20-1; 11 nucleotides agree with TRBD1. CDR3 coding DNA: TGCAGTGCTAGACGGCAGGACAGGGGGCTAAATGAGCAGTTCTTC. Translation gives CSARRQDRGLNEQFF.